Below are 29 T cell receptor beta chains sequenced from a single sample in a study of Ad26.COV2.S vaccination and SARS-CoV-2 variants. Treatment indicated: roughly 18 received Ad26.COV2.S at low or high dose, single or two shots; several received placebo; per-sample allocation not given. Collection of samples fell on day 63 after the first vaccine or placebo injection. Sequencing used immunoSEQ multiplex PCR; TCRdb keeps in-frame clones, though not all of them. The sample yields about 480,000 clones, roughly 85% seen once. This sample comprised peripheral blood, obtained in a trial of Ad26.COV2.S vaccine versus placebo. The receptor set was obtained from a person aged 18-65 years who received the Ad26.COV2.S COVID-19 vaccine or a placebo.

This clone was recorded only once. The gene calls are TRBV7-3 and TRBJ1-1; no firm D call. The germline V gene encodes CDR1 SGHTA and CDR2 FQGTGA. Trimming shortened V by 0 bases and J by 4 bases, and 9 bases separated the two germline ends. The CDR3 is made up of 14 amino acids. The CDR3 sequence: CASSLTGAGTEAFF. The CDR3, as DNA: TGTGCCAGCAGCTTAACAGGAGCGGGCACTGAAGCTTTCTTT.

This clone appeared once. This rearrangement joins TRBV5-1 to TRBJ2-1, with D possibly being TRBD1 (6 bases). The CDR3 covers 13 residues. V was clipped by 0 bases and J by 9 bases, with 10 bases between them. Germline CDR1 SGHRS, CDR2 YFSETQ. The CDR3 reads CASSLEGVGEQFF. The CDR3 DNA is TGCGCCAGCAGCTTGGAGGGGGTTGGTGAGCAGTTCTTC. Full variable domain (rest looked up from reference TRBV5-1 and TRBJ2-1): KAGVTQTPRYLIKTRGQQVTLSCSPISGHRSVSWYQQTPGQGLQFLFEYFSETQRNKGNFPGRFSGRQFSNSRSEMNVSTLELGDSALYLCASSLEGVGEQFFGPGTRLTVL.

The chain links TRBV29-1 to TRBJ2-4; D gene uncertain. CDR1 is SQVTM and CDR2 is ANQGSEA in the germline V gene. The CDR3 consists of 13 residues. V gave up 7 bases and J gave up 0 bases, with 10 bases separating them. The DNA of the CDR3 is TGCAGCGCGGCGAACAAAGCCAAAAACATTCAGTACTTC. Amino acid sequence: CSAANKAKNIQYF.

The V and J genes are TRBV5-6 and TRBJ1-2; D is unclear. V was pared by 4 bases and J by 3 bases, with 16 bases between. Germline V gene lookup returns CDR1 SGHDT and CDR2 YYEEEE. The CDR3 length is 15 residues. The DNA for the CDR3 is TGTGCCAGCAGCCAATCCACCACTTTTCACTATGGCTACACCTTC. Its translation: CASSQSTTFHYGYTF.

The genes are TRBV27 and TRBJ1-1; TRBD1 agrees at 12 bases. CDR3 length: 15 residues. CDR1 and CDR2 (germline): MNHEY, SMNVEV (reference sequence). The J segment lost 6 bases and the V segment lost 7 bases, leaving 9 bases of the junction unmatched. The CDR3 sequence: CASKGTGGFFSEAFF. The CDR3 DNA sequence: TGTGCCAGCAAGGGGACAGGGGGCTTCTTTTCTGAAGCTTTCTTT.

This rearrangement joins TRBV21-1 to TRBJ2-3; the table's D call of TRBD2 was not tested on the DNA. TRBV21-1 is assigned pseudogene status. The CDR3 consists of 16 residues. Here the CDR3 reads CASRVVREYGTDTQYF. The CDR3 DNA reads as TGTGCCAGCAGGGTAGTTAGGGAGTACGGCACAGATACGCAGTATTTT.

The chain combines TRBV21-1 with TRBJ1-5; the DNA was not compared with TRBD1, the D call given in the table. TRBV21-1 represents a pseudogene. The CDR3 has 19 residues. In nucleotides, the CDR3 is TGTGCCAGCACCGACCCCGGACAGGAAGCCAAATATAGCAATCAGCCCCAGCATTTT. Protein: CASTDPGQEAKYSNQPQHF.

The V gene is TRBV15, the J gene TRBJ1-4; a possible D gene is TRBD1 (5 bases). The CDR3 runs to 15 residues. Germline-derived CDR1 and CDR2 are LNHNV and YYDKDF (reference sequence). Deletions cut 3 bases from V and 6 bases from J, with 14 bases between. CDR3 DNA sequence: TGTGCCACCAGCAGGGAGGGGAGGGGATATGAAAAACTGTTTTTT. Its protein product is CATSREGRGYEKLFF.

The CDR3 nucleotides are TGTGCCAGCAGCCTTACGGCACAGACCGCGTATGGCTACACCTTC. Residues: CASSLTAQTAYGYTF. V usage is TRBV5-4 and J usage is TRBJ1-2; D gene ambiguous. Trimming took 4 bases from V and 5 from J, leaving 18 bases between them. The CDR3 runs 15 residues. The germline V gene has CDR1 SGHNT and CDR2 YYREEE (reference sequence).

The rearrangement joins TRBV30 to TRBJ2-6; D call uncertain. V lost 3 bases to trimming and J lost 4 bases, with 7 bases between them. Germline-derived CDR1 and CDR2 are GTSNPN and SVGIG (reference sequence). The CDR3 length is 13 residues. CDR3 in DNA: TGTGCCTGGAGGACGACCGGGGCCAACGTCCTGACTTTC. Amino acid sequence: CAWRTTGANVLTF.

The V gene is TRBV15, the J gene TRBJ2-3; 9 positions agree with TRBD1. CDR1 and CDR2 from the germline V gene are LNHNV and YYDKDF (reference sequence). With 5 bases clipped from V and 5 bases from J, the junction kept 8 bases outside the gene matches. The CDR3 is made up of 15 amino acids. The CDR3 bases are TGTGCCACCAGCCACCGGGACAGGGTGAAAGATACGCAGTATTTT. Translation: CATSHRDRVKDTQYF.

Comment on this clone: Other DNA sequences in this sample translate to the same CDR3. This chain uses TRBV6-1 with TRBJ1-2; D is unresolved. CDR1 and CDR2 (germline): MNHNS, SASEGT. This CDR3 comprises 13 residues. Trimming cost V 0 bases and J 5 bases, with 7 bases left between them. The CDR3 sequence: CASSEAPGYGYTF. The CDR3 DNA sequence: TGTGCCAGCAGTGAAGCGCCGGGGTATGGCTACACCTTC.

The chain recombines TRBV6-5 with TRBJ1-5; D is uncertain. Trimming took off 6 bases at V and 9 bases at J, with 9 bases between the two ends. Germline V gene lookup returns CDR1 MNHEY and CDR2 SVGAGI. CDR3 length: 11 amino acids. This CDR3 reads CASRTSGPQHF. The CDR3 DNA is TGTGCCAGCAGGACCTCGGGGCCCCAGCATTTT.

The V call is TRBV18, the J call TRBJ1-1, with D hard to call. Trimming removed 1 base from V and 0 bases from J, with 6 bases in between. The CDR3 loop spans 14 amino acids. Germline lookup yields CDR1 KGHSH and CDR2 LQKENI. Here the CDR3 DNA reads TGTGCCAGCTCACCACTCCACCTGAACACTGAAGCTTTCTTT. Encoded protein: CASSPLHLNTEAFF.

This rearrangement joins TRBV2 to TRBJ2-4; D may match TRBD1 or TRBD2 (5 bases each). CDR3 length: 15 residues. Germline CDR1 is SNHLY and CDR2 is FYNNEI. Trimming left V 6 bases short and J 4 bases short, with 16 bases between. Written as DNA, the CDR3 is TGTGCCAGCAGGGGACGCCATCTTTCAAAAAACATTCAGTACTTC. Encoded protein: CASRGRHLSKNIQYF.

V and J are TRBV5-4 and TRBJ2-1; D remains unclear. Germline loops: CDR1 SGHNT, CDR2 YYREEE (reference sequence). The CDR3 runs to 15 residues. Trimming removed 2 bases from V and 4 bases from J, with 13 bases in between. Written as DNA, the CDR3 is TGTGCCAGCAGCTTCTTGCGTGGGCGTTACAATGAGCAGTTCTTC. Its protein product is CASSFLRGRYNEQFF.

In its sample, this clone was seen a few times. The chain joins TRBV6-4 to TRBJ2-7; D call uncertain. Germline CDR1 reads MRHNA; CDR2 reads SNTAGT. The CDR3 spans 14 residues. Trimming removed 4 bases at V and 6 bases at J, with 16 bases between. Here the CDR3 DNA reads TGTGCCAGCAGTGTAGGAGCAAAGTTACGCGAGCAGTACTTC. Translated, it gives CASSVGAKLREQYF.

Of note for this clone: Other nucleotide sequences from this sample produce the same CDR3. The chain links TRBV2 to TRBJ2-7; D gene unclear. Germline loops: CDR1 SNHLY, CDR2 FYNNEI. The V end lost 4 bases, the J end lost 4 bases, and 2 bases lay between the germline ends. CDR3 size: 10 residues. The CDR3 region is CASSAYEQYF. CDR3 bases: TGTGCCAGCAGTGCTTACGAGCAGTACTTC.

The CDR3, as DNA: TGCGCCAGCAGCTTACGACAGGGGGCCTACGAGCAGTACTTC. This codes for CASSLRQGAYEQYF. V and J are TRBV5-1 and TRBJ2-7; TRBD1 matches at 9 bases. The CDR3 consists of 14 residues. V lost 2 bases, J lost 2 bases, and 2 bases stayed unmatched. CDR1 is SGHRS, CDR2 YFSETQ, per germline.

This clone showed up just a few times. The genes are TRBV7-8 and TRBJ1-1; no clear D gene. Per germline, CDR1 SGHVS and CDR2 FQNEAQ. This CDR3 has 14 amino acids. Trimming took off 1 base at V and 1 base at J, with 7 bases between the two ends. The CDR3 loop reads CASSLVSGNTEAFF. The CDR3 bases are TGTGCCAGCAGCTTAGTCTCCGGGAACACTGAAGCTTTCTTT.

The CDR3 DNA sequence: TGTGCCAGTAGTGCCGACAGGACCAGTGAAGCTTTCTTT. Protein: CASSADRTSEAFF. This chain uses TRBV19 with TRBJ1-1; D might be TRBD1 (6 bases). The germline CDR1 and CDR2 sequences are LNHDA and SQIVND (reference sequence). The CDR3 has 13 residues. V was cut by 5 bases and J by 7 bases, with 14 bases left in between.

V is TRBV6-1 and J is TRBJ1-1; the D is unclear. CDR3 length equals 14 residues. CDR1 MNHNS and CDR2 SASEGT come from the germline V gene. V was shortened by 2 bases and J by 1 base, with 8 bases between the two germline ends. The CDR3 is CASSEIRGNTEAFF. In DNA form, the CDR3 reads TGTGCCAGCAGTGAAATCCGGGGGAACACTGAAGCTTTCTTT.

The CDR3 nucleotides read TGTGCCAGCAGCTTAAGGGCGGGCAACTATGGCTACACCTTC. As protein: CASSLRAGNYGYTF. V is TRBV7-2 and J is TRBJ1-2, with no clear D. V was trimmed by 2 bases and J by 2 bases, leaving 9 bases between them. From germline, CDR1 is SGHTA and CDR2 FQGNSA. CDR3 length equals 14 residues.

This sequence joins TRBV11-2 and TRBJ1-2; D is uncertain. This CDR3 comprises 14 residues. V lost 5 bases and J 0 bases, leaving 10 bases between the germline ends. In germline, CDR1 is SGHAT, CDR2 FQNNGV. CDR3 nucleotides: TGTGCCAGCAGCCAGTACCGGGCTAACTATGGCTACACCTTC. Its translation: CASSQYRANYGYTF.

This clone was seen at least ten times. The chain couples TRBV6-2 or TRBV6-3 to TRBJ1-5; D uncertain. Germline CDR1 MNHEY, CDR2 SVGEGT. The CDR3 totals 16 residues. Between the trimmed V and J ends, which lost 2 bases and 1 base, there was a span of 12 bases. The DNA of the CDR3 is TGTGCCAGCAGTTACGACGGTACCTTAAGCAATCAGCCCCAGCATTTT. It is translated as CASSYDGTLSNQPQHF.

This clone appeared once. V usage is TRBV4-1 and J usage is TRBJ2-5, with D perhaps being TRBD1 or TRBD2 (6 bases each). The CDR3 consists of 17 residues. Trimming shortened V by 2 bases and J by 2 bases, and 18 bases separated the two germline ends. The germline V gene has CDR1 MGHRA and CDR2 YSYEKL. The CDR3 coding sequence is TGCGCCAGCAGCCAAAGTGGGGCCGGGGGCTATCAAGAGACCCAGTACTTC. It is translated as CASSQSGAGGYQETQYF.

The genes are TRBV6-6 and TRBJ1-1; D not certain. Germline CDR1 is MNHNY and CDR2 is SVGAGI (reference sequence). V was cut by 4 bases and J by 4 bases, with 16 bases left in between. The CDR3 sequence is 15 residues long. This chain's CDR3 is CASSSRVSSSTEAFF. In DNA form, the CDR3 reads TGTGCCAGCAGTTCCCGGGTGTCGAGTAGCACTGAAGCTTTCTTT.

The chain recombines TRBV4-2 with TRBJ2-2; TRBD1 is a possible D gene (6 bases). There are 14 residues in the CDR3. The V gene lost 1 base and the J gene lost 7 bases, with 10 bases spanning the gap. Looked up from germline, CDR1 is LGHNA and CDR2 is YNFKEQ. The CDR3 coding sequence is TGTGCCAGCAGCCAAGGTCAGGGGATCGGGGAGCTGTTTTTT. Translating gives CASSQGQGIGELFF.

The J gene is TRBJ1-5, the V gene TRBV19; D is undetermined. Germline V gene lookup returns CDR1 LNHDA and CDR2 SQIVND (reference sequence). The CDR3 has 15 residues. Trimming took off 2 bases at V and 7 bases at J, with 15 bases between the two ends. The CDR3 is CASSILAGSGQPQHF. DNA for the CDR3: TGTGCCAGTAGTATATTGGCTGGGTCCGGGCAGCCCCAGCATTTT.